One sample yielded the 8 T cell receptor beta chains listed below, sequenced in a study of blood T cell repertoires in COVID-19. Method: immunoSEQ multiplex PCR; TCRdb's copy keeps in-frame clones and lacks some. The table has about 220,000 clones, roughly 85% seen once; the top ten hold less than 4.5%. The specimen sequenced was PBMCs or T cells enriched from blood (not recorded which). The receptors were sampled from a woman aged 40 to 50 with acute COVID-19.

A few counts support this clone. The CDR3, as DNA: TGTGCCAGCCGAAAAGTGGCAGAGGGTGAAGCTTTCTTT. Its translation: CASRKVAEGEAFF. The chain links TRBV6-5 to TRBJ1-1; D not certain. Germline values: CDR1 MNHEY, CDR2 SVGAGI. Trimming pared 8 bases from V and 7 bases from J, leaving 17 bases between. The CDR3 loop spans 13 amino acids.

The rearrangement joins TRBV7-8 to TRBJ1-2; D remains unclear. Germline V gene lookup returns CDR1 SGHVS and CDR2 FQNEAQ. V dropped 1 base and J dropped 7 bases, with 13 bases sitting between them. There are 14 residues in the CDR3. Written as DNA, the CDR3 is TGTGCCAGCAGCTTAGGCGGGTCCACGGCTGGCTACACCTTC. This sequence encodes CASSLGGSTAGYTF.

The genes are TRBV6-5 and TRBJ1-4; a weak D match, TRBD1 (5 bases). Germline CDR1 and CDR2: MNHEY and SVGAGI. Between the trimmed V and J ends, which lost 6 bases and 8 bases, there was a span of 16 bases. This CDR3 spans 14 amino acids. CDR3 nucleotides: TGTGCCAGCAGGGGGAGAATGGAGGGGGAAAAACTGTTTTTT. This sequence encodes CASRGRMEGEKLFF.

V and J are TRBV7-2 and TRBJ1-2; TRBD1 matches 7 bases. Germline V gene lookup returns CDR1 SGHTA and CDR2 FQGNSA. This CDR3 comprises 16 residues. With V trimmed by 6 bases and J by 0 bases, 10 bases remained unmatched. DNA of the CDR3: TGTGCCAGCAGGCTCCAGGGGGTAATAGCTAACTATGGCTACACCTTC. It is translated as CASRLQGVIANYGYTF.

The CDR3 spells CATSDPRGAGGYTF. The CDR3 DNA is TGTGCCACCAGCGACCCAAGGGGCGCAGGAGGCTACACCTTC. V usage is TRBV24-1 and J usage is TRBJ1-2, with D possibly being TRBD1 (5 bases). V was clipped by 7 bases and J by 8 bases, with 19 bases between them. The CDR3 loop spans 14 amino acids. Germline V gene lookup returns CDR1 KGHDR and CDR2 SFDVKD.

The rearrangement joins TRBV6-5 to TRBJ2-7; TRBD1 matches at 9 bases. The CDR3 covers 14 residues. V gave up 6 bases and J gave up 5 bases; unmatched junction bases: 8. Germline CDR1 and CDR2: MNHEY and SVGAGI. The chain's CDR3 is CASRRWTGEHEQYF. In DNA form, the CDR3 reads TGTGCCAGCAGGCGGTGGACAGGGGAACACGAGCAGTACTTC.

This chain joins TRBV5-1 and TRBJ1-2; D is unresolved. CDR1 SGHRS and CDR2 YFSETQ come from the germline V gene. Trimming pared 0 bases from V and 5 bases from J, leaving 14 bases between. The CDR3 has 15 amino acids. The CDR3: CASSLVGLSGYGYTF. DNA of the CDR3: TGCGCCAGCAGCTTGGTTGGCTTATCGGGGTATGGCTACACCTTC.

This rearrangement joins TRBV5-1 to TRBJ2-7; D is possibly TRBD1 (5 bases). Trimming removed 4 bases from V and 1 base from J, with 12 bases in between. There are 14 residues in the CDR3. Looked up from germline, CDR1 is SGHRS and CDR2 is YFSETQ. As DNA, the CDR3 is TGCGCCAGCAGCCCTATGCAGGGATCCTACGAGCAGTACTTC. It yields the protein CASSPMQGSYEQYF.